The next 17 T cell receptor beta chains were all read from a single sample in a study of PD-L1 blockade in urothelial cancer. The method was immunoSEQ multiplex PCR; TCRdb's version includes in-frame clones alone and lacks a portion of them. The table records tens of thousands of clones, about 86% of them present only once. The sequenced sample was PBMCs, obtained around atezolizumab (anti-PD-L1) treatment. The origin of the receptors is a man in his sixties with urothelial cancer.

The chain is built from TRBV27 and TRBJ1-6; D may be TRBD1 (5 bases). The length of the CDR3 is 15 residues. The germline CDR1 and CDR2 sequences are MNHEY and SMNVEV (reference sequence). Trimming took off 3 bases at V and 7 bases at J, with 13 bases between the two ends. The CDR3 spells CASSLGGGYNSPLHF. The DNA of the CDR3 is TGTGCCAGCAGTTTGGGGGGGGGATACAATTCACCCCTCCACTTT.

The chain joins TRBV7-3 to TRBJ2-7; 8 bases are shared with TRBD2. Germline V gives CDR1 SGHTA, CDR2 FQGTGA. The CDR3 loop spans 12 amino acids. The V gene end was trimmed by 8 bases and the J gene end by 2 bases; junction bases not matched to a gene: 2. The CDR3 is CASPGGAYEQYF. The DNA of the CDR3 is TGTGCCAGCCCGGGGGGGGCCTACGAGCAGTACTTC.

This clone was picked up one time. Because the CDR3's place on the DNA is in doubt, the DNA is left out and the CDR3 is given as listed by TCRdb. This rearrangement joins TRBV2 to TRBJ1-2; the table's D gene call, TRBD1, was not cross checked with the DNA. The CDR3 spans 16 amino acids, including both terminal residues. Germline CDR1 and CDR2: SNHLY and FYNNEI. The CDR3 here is CASSGFGPGDSRGYTF.

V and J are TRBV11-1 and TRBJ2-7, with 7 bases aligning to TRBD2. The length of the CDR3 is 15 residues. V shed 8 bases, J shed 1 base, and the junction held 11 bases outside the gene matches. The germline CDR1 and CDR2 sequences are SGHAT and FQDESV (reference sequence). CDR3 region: CASYKGGRMSYEQYF. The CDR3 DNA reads TGTGCCAGCTATAAGGGCGGGAGAATGTCCTACGAGCAGTACTTC.

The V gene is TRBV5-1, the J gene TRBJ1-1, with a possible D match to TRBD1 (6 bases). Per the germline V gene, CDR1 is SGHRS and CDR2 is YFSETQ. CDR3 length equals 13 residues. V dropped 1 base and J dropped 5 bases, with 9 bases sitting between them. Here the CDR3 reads CASSLQGMTEAFF. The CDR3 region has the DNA TGCGCCAGCAGCTTGCAGGGGATGACTGAAGCTTTCTTT.

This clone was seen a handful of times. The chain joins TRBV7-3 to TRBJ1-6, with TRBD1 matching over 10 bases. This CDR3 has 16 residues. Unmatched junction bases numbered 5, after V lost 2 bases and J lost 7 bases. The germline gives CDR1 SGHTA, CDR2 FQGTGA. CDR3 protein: CASSLDRGQGNSPLHF. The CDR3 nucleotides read TGTGCCAGCAGCTTAGACCGGGGACAGGGGAATTCACCCCTCCACTTT.

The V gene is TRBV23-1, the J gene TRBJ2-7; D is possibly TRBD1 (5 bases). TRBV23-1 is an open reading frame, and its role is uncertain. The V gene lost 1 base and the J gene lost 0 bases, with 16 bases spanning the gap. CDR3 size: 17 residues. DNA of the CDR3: TGCGCCAGCAGTCAATTAGTGACAGCCAATAACTCCTACGAGCAGTACTTC. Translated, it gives CASSQLVTANNSYEQYF.

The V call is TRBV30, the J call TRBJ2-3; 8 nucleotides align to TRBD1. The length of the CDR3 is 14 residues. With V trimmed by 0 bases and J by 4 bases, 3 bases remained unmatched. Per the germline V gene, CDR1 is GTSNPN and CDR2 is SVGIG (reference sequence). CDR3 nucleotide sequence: TGTGCCTGGAGTGTGGGGACAGGACCAGATACGCAGTATTTT. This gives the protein CAWSVGTGPDTQYF.

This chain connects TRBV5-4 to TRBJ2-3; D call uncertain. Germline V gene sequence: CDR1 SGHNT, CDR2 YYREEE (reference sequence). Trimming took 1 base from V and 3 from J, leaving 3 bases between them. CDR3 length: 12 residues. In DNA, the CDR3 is TGTGCCAGCAGCTTGCAGACAGATACGCAGTATTTT. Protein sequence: CASSLQTDTQYF.

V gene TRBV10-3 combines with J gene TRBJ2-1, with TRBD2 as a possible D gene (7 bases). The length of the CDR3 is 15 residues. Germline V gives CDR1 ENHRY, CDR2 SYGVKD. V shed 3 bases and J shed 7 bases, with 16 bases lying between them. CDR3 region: CAISDTRGAGNEQFF. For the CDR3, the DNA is TGTGCCATCAGTGATACACGGGGGGCGGGTAATGAGCAGTTCTTC.

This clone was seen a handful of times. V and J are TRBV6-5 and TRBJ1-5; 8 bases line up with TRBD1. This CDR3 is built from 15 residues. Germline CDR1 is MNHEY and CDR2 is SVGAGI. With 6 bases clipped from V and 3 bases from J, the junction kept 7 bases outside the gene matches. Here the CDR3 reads CASSSGQGANQPQHF. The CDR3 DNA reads TGTGCCAGCAGCTCCGGACAGGGCGCCAATCAGCCCCAGCATTTT.

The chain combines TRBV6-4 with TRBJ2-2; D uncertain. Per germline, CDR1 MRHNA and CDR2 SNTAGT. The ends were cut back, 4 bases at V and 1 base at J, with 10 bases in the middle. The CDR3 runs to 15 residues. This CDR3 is CASSVGQLNTGELFF. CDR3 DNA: TGTGCCAGCAGTGTTGGGCAGCTGAACACCGGGGAGCTGTTTTTT.

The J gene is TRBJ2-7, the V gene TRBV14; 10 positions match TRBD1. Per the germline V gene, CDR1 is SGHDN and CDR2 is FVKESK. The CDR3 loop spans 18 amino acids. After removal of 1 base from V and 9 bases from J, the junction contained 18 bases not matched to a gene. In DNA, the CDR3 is TGTGCCAGCAGCCAAGCTGAGCGTCCGGGACAGGGGTCATTGTGGCAGTACTTC. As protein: CASSQAERPGQGSLWQYF.

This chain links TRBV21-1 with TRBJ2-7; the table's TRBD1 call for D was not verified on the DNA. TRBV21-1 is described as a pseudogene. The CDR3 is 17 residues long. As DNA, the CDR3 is TGTGCCAGCAGCAAAGCGAGGGACAGATTACCCTCCTACGAGCAGTACTTC. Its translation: CASSKARDRLPSYEQYF.

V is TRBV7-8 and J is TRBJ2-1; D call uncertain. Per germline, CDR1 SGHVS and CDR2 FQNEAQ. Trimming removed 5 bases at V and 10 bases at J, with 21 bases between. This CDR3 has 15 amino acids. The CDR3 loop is CASSLPNRFGYEQFF. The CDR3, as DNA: TGTGCCAGCAGCCTTCCCAACCGTTTCGGGTACGAGCAGTTCTTC.

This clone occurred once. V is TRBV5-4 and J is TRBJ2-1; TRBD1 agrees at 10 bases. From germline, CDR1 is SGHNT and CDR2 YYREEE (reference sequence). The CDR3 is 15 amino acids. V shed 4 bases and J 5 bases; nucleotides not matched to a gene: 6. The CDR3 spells CASSEEGQGNNEQFF. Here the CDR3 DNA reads TGTGCCAGCAGCGAGGAGGGACAGGGGAACAATGAGCAGTTCTTC. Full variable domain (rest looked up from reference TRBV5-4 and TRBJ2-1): ETGVTQSPTHLIKTRGQQVTLRCSSQSGHNTVSWYQQALGQGPQFIFQYYREEENGRGNFPPRFSGLQFPNYSSELNVNALELDDSALYLCASSEEGQGNNEQFFGPGTRLTVL.

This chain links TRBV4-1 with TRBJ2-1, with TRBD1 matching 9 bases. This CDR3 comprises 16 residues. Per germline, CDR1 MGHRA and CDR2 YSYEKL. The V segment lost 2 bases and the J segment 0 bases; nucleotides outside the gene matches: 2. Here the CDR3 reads CASSQRTGASYNEQFF. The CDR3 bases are TGCGCCAGCAGCCAACGGACAGGGGCCTCCTACAATGAGCAGTTCTTC.